This TCR beta chain was captured by sequencing in a study of blood T cell repertoires in COVID-19. Overall study: Donors in the United States, Italy and Spain gave samples during acute or convalescent COVID-19. Sources were T cells, B-cell-depleted T cells, or PBMCs; the material itself was cDNA or gDNA.

How the authors handled the data: Quantification of nucleated cells was approximated via reference gene primer amplification. TCRdb keeps only in-frame clones here, not all; method: immunoSEQ multiplex PCR. The V and J calls and clone size come from that table; D and trimming were worked out from the DNA. The sample lists about 120,000 clones, under 80% occurring once. Sequencing was carried out using peripheral blood. This clonotype was sampled from a man between 65 and 79 years old with acute or convalescent COVID-19.

The CDR3 sequence is CASSQATWTSGGVHEQFF. In DNA form, the CDR3 reads TGCGCCAGCAGCCAAGCGACTTGGACTAGCGGGGGGGTCCATGAGCAGTTCTTC. This chain uses TRBV4-3 with TRBJ2-1; 15 bases are shared with TRBD2. J lost 8 bases, V lost 1 base, and 9 bases had no gene match. The germline V gene encodes CDR1 LGHNA and CDR2 YSLEER. This CDR3 contains 18 residues.